These 25 T cell receptor beta chains share one sample of origin, sequenced in a study of blood T cell repertoires in COVID-19. Clones were sequenced by immunoSEQ multiplex PCR, and TCRdb holds only the in-frame ones, with some missing. The table records some 160,000 clones, 84% of them present only once. The sequencing input was peripheral blood. The source is a woman aged 80 or older with COVID-19, enrolled during active disease.

The chain carries TRBV7-9 and TRBJ2-7; D is possibly TRBD1 (7 bases). Germline CDR1 is SEHNR and CDR2 is FQNEAQ (reference sequence). CDR3 length: 15 residues. V was shortened by 5 bases and J by 7 bases, with 21 bases between the two germline ends. CDR3: CASSPRGDRAREQYF. The CDR3 DNA follows: TGTGCCAGCAGCCCGCGGGGCGACAGGGCGAGGGAGCAGTACTTC. The whole variable domain, filled in from reference TRBV7-9 and TRBJ2-7, reads DTGVSQNPRHKITKRGQNVTFRCDPISEHNRLYWYRQTLGQGPEFLTYFQNEAQLEKSRLLSDRFSAERPKGSFSTLEIQRTEQGDSAMYLCASSPRGDRAREQYFGPGTRLTVT.

The chain uses TRBV5-1 and TRBJ1-6, with TRBD1 matching over 8 bases. J gave up 7 bases and V 4 bases, and 4 bases lay outside the gene matches. The germline gives CDR1 SGHRS, CDR2 YFSETQ. The CDR3 runs 14 residues. CDR3 in amino acids: CASSTDRANSPLHF. CDR3 sequence (DNA): TGCGCCAGCAGCACGGACAGGGCAAATTCACCCCTCCACTTT.

The V and J genes are TRBV11-2 and TRBJ1-1, with 7 nucleotides matching TRBD1. After removal of 5 bases from V and 5 bases from J, the junction contained 2 bases not matched to a gene. This CDR3 is built from 12 residues. Germline CDR1 and CDR2: SGHAT and FQNNGV. CDR3 loop: CASSQQGTEAFF. CDR3 DNA: TGTGCCAGCAGCCAACAGGGGACTGAAGCTTTCTTT.

This clone was seen once. The chain combines TRBV5-1 with TRBJ2-7; D might be TRBD2 (5 bases). CDR1 and CDR2 (germline): SGHRS, YFSETQ. The CDR3 totals 14 residues. V lost 0 bases, J lost 2 bases, and 9 bases lay in between. Here the CDR3 DNA reads TGCGCCAGCAGCTTGGAAGGCGGGCCCTACGAGCAGTACTTC. Protein: CASSLEGGPYEQYF.

V is TRBV7-9 and J is TRBJ2-5, with D unclear. Between the trimmed V and J ends, which lost 2 bases and 7 bases, there was a span of 5 bases. Germline V lookup: CDR1 SEHNR, CDR2 FQNEAQ (reference sequence). The CDR3 spans 11 residues. The CDR3 DNA reads as TGTGCCAGCAGCTTACCCGGGACCCAGTACTTC. As protein: CASSLPGTQYF.

The rearrangement links TRBV28 to TRBJ2-7; 8 bases align to TRBD2. The CDR3 spans 14 residues. Germline trimming cut 4 bases from V and 5 bases from J; bases unmatched to any gene: 7. In germline, CDR1 is MDHEN, CDR2 SYDVKM. The CDR3 here is CASSSSGSVDEQYF. The CDR3 region has the DNA TGTGCCAGCAGTTCCAGCGGGAGCGTCGACGAGCAGTACTTC.

This sequence joins TRBV9 and TRBJ1-4; D remains unclear. Germline values: CDR1 SGDLS, CDR2 YYNGEE. The CDR3 length is 14 residues. The V end lost 4 bases, the J end lost 7 bases, and 14 bases lay between the germline ends. CDR3 sequence reads: CASSYDPRGEKLFF. CDR3 nucleotides: TGTGCCAGCAGCTACGACCCCCGGGGTGAAAAACTGTTTTTT.

This sequence joins TRBV6-7 and TRBJ1-1; D might be TRBD1 (5 bases). TRBV6-7 is an ORF, and what it does is uncertain. V shed 9 bases and J shed 3 bases, with 26 bases lying between them. CDR3 length: 17 residues. CDR3 nucleotide sequence: TGTGCCAGTAGGCCCGGGGGGGAGGTCGAGAAGGACACTGAAGCTTTCTTT. Amino acids: CASRPGGEVEKDTEAFF.

V gene TRBV29-1 combines with J gene TRBJ1-2, with 7 nucleotides matching TRBD1. The CDR3 runs 14 residues. V gave up 3 bases and J gave up 4 bases; unmatched junction bases: 8. The germline CDR1 and CDR2 sequences are SQVTM and ANQGSEA. The chain's CDR3 is CSVEIQGKGYGYTF. In nucleotides, the CDR3 is TGCAGCGTTGAGATACAGGGGAAGGGCTATGGCTACACCTTC.

The CDR3 DNA reads as TGTGCCAGCAGCTTCTCACACGGGGAATCCTACAATGAGCAGTTCTTC. This translates into CASSFSHGESYNEQFF. V usage is TRBV7-8 and J usage is TRBJ2-1; D perhaps matches TRBD2 (5 bases). The germline gives CDR1 SGHVS, CDR2 FQNEAQ. This CDR3 is 16 amino acids long. The germline V and J ends were trimmed by 3 bases and 1 base, with 13 bases remaining between them.

In its sample, this clone was seen a few times. The genes are TRBV7-3 and TRBJ2-3; 13 bases are shared with TRBD2. The length of the CDR3 is 16 residues. Unmatched junction bases numbered 6, after V lost 5 bases and J lost 4 bases. Germline CDR1 reads SGHTA; CDR2 reads FQGTGA. Here the CDR3 reads CASSTGLAGEADTQYF. The CDR3 DNA reads TGTGCCAGCAGCACCGGACTAGCGGGAGAGGCAGATACGCAGTATTTT. Combining the CDR3 with reference TRBV7-3 and TRBJ2-3 gives the whole variable domain GAGVSQTPSNKVTEKGKYVELRCDPISGHTALYWYRQSLGQGPEFLIYFQGTGAADDSGLPNDRFFAVRPEGSVSTLKIQRTERGDSAVYLCASSTGLAGEADTQYFGPGTRLTVL.

The rearrangement links TRBV3-1 (or the pseudogene TRBV3-2) to TRBJ2-1, with TRBD2 identical over 7 bases. V lost 2 bases to trimming and J lost 6 bases; unmatched junction nucleotides: 4. Germline V CDR1 and CDR2: LGHDT, YNNKEL (reference sequence). This CDR3 spans 14 amino acids. DNA of the CDR3: TGTGCCAGCAGCCAATGGGAGGGCCGCAATGAGCAGTTCTTC. This sequence encodes CASSQWEGRNEQFF.

V and J are TRBV5-1 and TRBJ2-2, with a weak D call TRBD1 (6 bases). Germline-derived CDR1 and CDR2 are SGHRS and YFSETQ. V lost 5 bases and J 5 bases, leaving 19 bases between the germline ends. This CDR3 comprises 16 residues. Here the CDR3 DNA reads TGCGCCAGCAGTATATACGGGACACTGGGGACCGGGGAGCTGTTTTTT. Amino acid sequence: CASSIYGTLGTGELFF.

The chain uses TRBV14 and TRBJ1-2; maybe TRBD1 (6 bases). The CDR3 is 13 residues long. The ends were cut back, 4 bases at V and 2 bases at J, with 8 bases in the middle. Germline V gene sequence: CDR1 SGHDN, CDR2 FVKESK. The CDR3 is CASSLTGNYGYTF. CDR3 nucleotides: TGTGCCAGCAGCCTAACAGGGAACTATGGCTACACCTTC.

This rearrangement joins TRBV9 to TRBJ2-2; tentatively, D is TRBD2 (6 bases). The V and J ends lost 4 bases and 7 bases respectively, with 17 bases between them. Germline CDR1 reads SGDLS; CDR2 reads YYNGEE. The CDR3 runs 15 residues. The CDR3 DNA reads TGTGCCAGCAGCCGGGCGCCGGCGGGGCACGGGGAGCTGTTTTTT. This codes for CASSRAPAGHGELFF.

This clone showed up just a few times. This chain uses TRBV27 with TRBJ1-5; the D is unclear. The CDR3 sequence is 17 residues long. CDR1 is MNHEY, CDR2 SMNVEV, per germline (reference sequence). Trimming took off 7 bases at V and 1 base at J, with 20 bases between the two ends. CDR3 residues: CASIEKGGKLSNQPQHF. The CDR3 DNA is TGTGCCAGCATCGAAAAGGGAGGTAAGCTGAGCAATCAGCCCCAGCATTTT.

The chain employs TRBV6-6 and TRBJ1-4; 7 bases match TRBD1. V lost 5 bases and J lost 0; bases outside the gene matches: 6. CDR1 and CDR2 from the germline V gene are MNHNY and SVGAGI (reference sequence). CDR3 length: 16 amino acids. CDR3 region: CASSRTGVATNEKLFF. For the CDR3, the DNA is TGTGCCAGCAGTCGAACAGGGGTCGCAACTAATGAAAAACTGTTTTTT.

The rearrangement uses TRBV7-9 and TRBJ1-4; D is ambiguous. The CDR3 sequence is 15 residues long. Germline CDR1 SEHNR, CDR2 FQNEAQ (reference sequence). Trimming took 5 bases from V and 3 from J, leaving 13 bases between them. This CDR3 reads CASSPPRRPNEKLFF. CDR3 nucleotide sequence: TGTGCCAGCAGCCCCCCCCGGCGGCCTAATGAAAAACTGTTTTTT.

This chain's CDR3 is CATHRDSSYEQYF. The CDR3 bases are TGTGCCACCCACCGGGACAGCTCCTACGAGCAGTACTTC. This sequence joins TRBV10-3 and TRBJ2-7, with 7 positions matching TRBD1. Germline assignment: CDR1 ENHRY and CDR2 SYGVKD. V dropped 10 bases and J dropped 0; count of bases not matched to a gene: 6. This CDR3 is built from 13 residues.

DNA of the CDR3: TGCAGTGCTTTTCCAGGACAGAAACTAGCTTTCTTT. It is translated as CSAFPGQKLAFF. The chain couples TRBV29-1 to TRBJ1-1; D is possibly TRBD1 (6 bases). CDR1 and CDR2 (germline): SQVTM, ANQGSEA. CDR3 size: 12 residues.

The CDR3 DNA follows: TGCGCCACCCGGACTAGCAGGAACACCGGGGAGCTGTTTTTT. Translating it yields CATRTSRNTGELFF. The chain joins TRBV5-1 to TRBJ2-2; TRBD2 matches 8 bases. Trimming removed 9 bases from V and 1 base from J; junction bases left unmatched: 5. Germline loops: CDR1 SGHRS, CDR2 YFSETQ. The CDR3 spans 14 residues.

This clone has just a few counts. This rearrangement joins TRBV7-6 to TRBJ2-1, with 8 bases that match TRBD1. The CDR3 runs to 14 residues. Losses at the gene ends were 5 bases for V and 3 bases for J; bases not matched to a gene: 3. CDR1 SGHVS and CDR2 FNYEAQ come from the germline V gene. The CDR3 nucleotides read TGTGCCAGCAGCATGGACAGGGACTACAATGAGCAGTTCTTC. This gives the protein CASSMDRDYNEQFF.

This clone has a handful of counts. The chain links TRBV23-1 to TRBJ2-7; 7 bases are a match to TRBD2. TRBV23-1 counts as an open reading frame of uncertain function. The CDR3 consists of 13 residues. V dropped 6 bases and J dropped 3; count of bases not matched to a gene: 5. CDR3 sequence reads: CASSQASGYEQYF. The CDR3 DNA reads as TGCGCCAGCAGCCAGGCTAGCGGCTACGAGCAGTACTTC.

This chain joins TRBV18 and TRBJ2-1; 8 bases line up with TRBD2. This CDR3 has 13 residues. Germline assignment: CDR1 KGHSH and CDR2 LQKENI. J was trimmed by 9 bases and V by 3 bases; bases with no gene match: 4. CDR3 region: CASSPDGGVEQFF. The CDR3 nucleotides read TGTGCCAGCTCACCGGACGGGGGGGTTGAGCAGTTCTTC.

This chain connects TRBV6-2 or TRBV6-3 to TRBJ1-2; possible D gene TRBD1, 6 bases. V shed 0 bases and J shed 7 bases, with 12 bases lying between them. Germline loops: CDR1 MNHEY, CDR2 SVGEGT. The CDR3 sequence is 14 residues long. Here the CDR3 DNA reads TGTGCCAGCAGTTACTCGGGATGGGGGCCTGGCTACACCTTC. This sequence encodes CASSYSGWGPGYTF.